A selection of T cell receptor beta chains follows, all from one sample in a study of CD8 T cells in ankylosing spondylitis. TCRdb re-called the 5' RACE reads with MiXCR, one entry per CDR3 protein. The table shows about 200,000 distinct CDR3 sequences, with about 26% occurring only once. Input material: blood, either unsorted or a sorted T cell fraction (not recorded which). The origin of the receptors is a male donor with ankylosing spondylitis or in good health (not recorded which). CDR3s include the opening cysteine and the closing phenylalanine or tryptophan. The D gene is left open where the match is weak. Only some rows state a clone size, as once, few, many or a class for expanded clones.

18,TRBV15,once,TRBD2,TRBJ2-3,CATSRDVAGAGITDTQYF,TGTGCCACCAGCAGAGACGTAGCGGGTGCGGGTATCACAGATACGCAGTATTTT
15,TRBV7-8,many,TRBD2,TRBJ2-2,CASSLGGGNTGELFF,TGTGCCAGCAGCTTAGGCGGGGGGAACACCGGGGAGCTGTTTTTT
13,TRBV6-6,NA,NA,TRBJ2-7,CASSSPGSGEQYF,TGTGCCAGCAGTTCCCCGGGGTCCGGCGAGCAGTACTTC
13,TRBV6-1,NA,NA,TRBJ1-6,CASRAKDNSPLHF,TGTGCCAGCAGGGCTAAGGATAATTCACCCCTCCACTTT
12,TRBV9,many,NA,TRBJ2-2,CASSVNTGELFF,TGTGCCAGCAGCGTAAACACCGGGGAGCTGTTTTTT
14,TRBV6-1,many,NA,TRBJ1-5,CASSTRGQYQPQHF,TGTGCCAGCAGTACCCGGGGGCAGTATCAGCCCCAGCATTTT
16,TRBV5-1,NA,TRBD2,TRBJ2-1,CASSLVASGRRNEQFF,TGCGCCAGCAGCTTGGTAGCGAGCGGGAGGAGAAATGAGCAGTTCTTC
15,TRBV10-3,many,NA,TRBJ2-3,CAINLDSTSTDTQYF,TGTGCCATCAACCTCGACAGCACTAGCACAGATACGCAGTATTTT
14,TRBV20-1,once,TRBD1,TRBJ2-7,CSAHTGTGVGEQYF,TGCAGTGCTCACACCGGGACAGGGGTTGGCGAGCAGTACTTC
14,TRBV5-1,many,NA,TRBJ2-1,CASSLEAAYNEQFF,TGCGCCAGCAGCTTGGAGGCAGCCTACAATGAGCAGTTCTTC
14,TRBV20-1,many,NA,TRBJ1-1,CSASGQSMNTEAFF,TGCAGTGCTAGTGGGCAGTCCATGAACACTGAAGCTTTCTTT
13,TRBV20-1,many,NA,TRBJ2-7,CSVMSGDYGGQYF,TGCAGTGTTATGAGCGGAGATTACGGCGGGCAGTACTTC
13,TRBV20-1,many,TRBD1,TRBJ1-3,CSAKQGAGNTIYF,TGCAGTGCTAAACAGGGGGCTGGAAACACCATATATTTT
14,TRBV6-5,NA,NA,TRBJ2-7,CASSYSLDSYEQYF,TGTGCCAGCAGTTACTCGCTAGATAGCTACGAGCAGTACTTC
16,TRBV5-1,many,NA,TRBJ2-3,CASSLTGGLAVDTQYF,TGCGCCAGCAGCTTGACGGGCGGGTTAGCGGTAGATACGCAGTATTTT
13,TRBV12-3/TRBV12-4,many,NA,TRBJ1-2,CASSLGGPGGYTF,TGTGCCAGCAGCCTCGGGGGGCCAGGTGGCTACACCTTC
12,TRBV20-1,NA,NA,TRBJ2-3,CSARPSTDTQYF,TGCAGTGCTAGACCCTCGACGGATACGCAGTATTTT
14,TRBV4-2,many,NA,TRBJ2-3,CASSQEASSDTQYF,TGTGCCAGCAGCCAAGAGGCTAGTTCGGATACGCAGTATTTT
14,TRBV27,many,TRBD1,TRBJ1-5,CASSRGTGHQPQHF,TGTGCCAGCAGCCGTGGGACAGGTCATCAGCCCCAGCATTTT
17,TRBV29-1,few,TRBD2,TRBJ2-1,CSILRGRAGSSYNEQFF,TGCAGCATCCTTCGCGGGAGGGCGGGAAGCTCCTACAATGAGCAGTTCTTC
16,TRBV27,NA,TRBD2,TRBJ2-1,CASSPRTSLTYNEQFF,TGTGCCAGCAGTCCGCGGACTAGCCTCACCTACAATGAGCAGTTCTTC
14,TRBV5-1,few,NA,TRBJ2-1,CASSPGESYNEQFF,TGCGCCAGCAGCCCGGGCGAATCCTACAATGAGCAGTTCTTC
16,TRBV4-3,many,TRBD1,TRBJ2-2,CASSQAPGGGTGELFF,TGCGCCAGCAGCCAAGCCCCAGGGGGCGGCACCGGGGAGCTGTTTTTT